This T cell receptor beta chain was recovered during a study of Ad26.COV2.S vaccination and SARS-CoV-2 variants. The overall study: Intramuscularly, Ad26.COV2.S was given either once or twice, 56 days apart. Study-level results: For non-spike TCRs, breadth in vaccine recipients resembled that in placebo recipients. Relative to placebo recipients, vaccine recipients exhibited elevated spike-specific TCR breadth.

Assay: immunoSEQ multiplex PCR; the TCRdb copy retains only in-frame clones and omits some. The sample has approximately 300,000 clones, approximately 86% seen once. Specified treatment: some 20 received Ad26.COV2.S at low or high dose, single or two shots; about 5 received placebo; per-sample allocation not given. All samples were drawn on day 63, counting from the first vaccine or placebo injection. Donor was an adult aged 18-55 years in Boston. Concerning this clone itself: Its antigen is undetermined.

Trimming left V 0 bases short and J 0 bases short, with 8 bases between. The germline CDR1 and CDR2 sequences are SGDLS and YYNGEE. This CDR3 is built from 15 residues. The sequenced sample was peripheral blood, obtained in a trial of Ad26.COV2.S vaccine versus placebo. The chain has TRBV9 and TRBJ2-3; D remains ambiguous. This clonotype was sampled from a person between 18 and 65 years old who received the Ad26.COV2.S COVID-19 vaccine or a placebo. The CDR3 region has the DNA TGTGCCAGCAGCGTAGGGCACCTTAGCACAGATACGCAGTATTTT. It yields the protein CASSVGHLSTDTQYF.